This T cell receptor beta chain is drawn from a study of T cells after posttransplantation cyclophosphamide. General study findings and limits: Donor CD8+ memory clones often dominated recipient blood repertoires at later times. Recipient CMV seropositivity and CMV reactivation strongly tracked TRB clonality. TRB overlap between skin or GI tissue T cells and blood was limited.

This clone has just one count. Its antigen is unidentified. This CDR3 has 14 residues. V gave up 4 bases and J gave up 3 bases, with 14 bases separating them. In germline, CDR1 is SGHNT, CDR2 YYREEE (reference sequence). Profiling relied on immunoSEQ multiplex PCR, and the TCRdb table lists in-frame clones only, not all of them. The sample has about 52,000 clones; 90% to 95% are singletons. Sequencing input: PBMCs. The receptor comes from a woman aged 25-40 years in good health and a related stem cell transplant donor. This rearrangement joins TRBV5-4 to TRBJ2-7, with D tentatively TRBD2 (5 bases). CDR3 nucleotides: TGTGCCAGCAGCCCCGTCGGGGTGGACTACGAGCAGTACTTC. It yields the protein CASSPVGVDYEQYF.